The rows below give T cell receptor beta chains drawn from one sample of a study of regulatory T cells in long-lasting Graves disease. A single record per CDR3 protein comes from TCRdb applying MiXCR to the multiplex PCR reads. This sample has around 250,000 distinct CDR3 sequences, with 18% found just once. The sample was also reused in another study, on T cells in Graves' hyperthyroidism and ophthalmopathy.

This sample comprised peripheral blood mononuclear cells (PBMCs), obtained at new diagnosis, from a patient treated with antithyroid drugs. These receptors came from a woman aged 30 to 39 with Graves disease. The conserved cysteine and the conserved F or W are not part of the CDR3 here. D genes are given only for firm matches.

>TRBV20-1|TRBJ1-4|NA
SARGAAGPNEKLF
>TRBV28|TRBJ1-5|TRBD1
ASSTGQGASNQPQH
>TRBV27|TRBJ1-2|TRBD1
ASSLSGTGAQANYGYT
>TRBV5-1|TRBJ2-1|TRBD1
ASSLGQGQF
>TRBV5-1|TRBJ1-1|NA
ASSFWAEDTEAF
>TRBV5-1|TRBJ2-7|NA
ASSSPSYEQY
>TRBV20-1|TRBJ1-1|NA
SAKPGANTEAF
>TRBV20-1|TRBJ2-5|NA
SARDRGQPWQTQY
>TRBV27|TRBJ1-6|TRBD1
ASSFQTGGNSPLH
>TRBV7-8|TRBJ2-5|TRBD2
ASSSRLAGEVTQY